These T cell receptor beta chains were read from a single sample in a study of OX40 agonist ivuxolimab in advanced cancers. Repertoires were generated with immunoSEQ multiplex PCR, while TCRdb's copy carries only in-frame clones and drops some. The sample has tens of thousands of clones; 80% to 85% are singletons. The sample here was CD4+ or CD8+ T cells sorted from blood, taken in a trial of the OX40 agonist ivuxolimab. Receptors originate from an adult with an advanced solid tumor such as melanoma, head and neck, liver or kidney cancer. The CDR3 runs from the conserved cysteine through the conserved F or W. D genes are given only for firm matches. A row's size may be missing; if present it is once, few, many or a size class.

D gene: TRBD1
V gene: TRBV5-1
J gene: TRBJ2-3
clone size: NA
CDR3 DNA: TGCGCCAGCAGCCCGGGGACAGTAAACACAGATACGCAGTATTTT
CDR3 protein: CASSPGTVNTDTQYF

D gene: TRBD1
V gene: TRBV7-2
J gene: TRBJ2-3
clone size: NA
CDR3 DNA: TGTGCCAGCAGCTTAGGTGGGGGACAGGGCACAGATACGCAGTATTTT
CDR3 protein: CASSLGGGQGTDTQYF

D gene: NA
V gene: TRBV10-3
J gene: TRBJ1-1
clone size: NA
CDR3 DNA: TGTGCCATCAGTGATGAGGGCCTGAACACTGAAGCTTTCTTT
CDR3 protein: CAISDEGLNTEAFF

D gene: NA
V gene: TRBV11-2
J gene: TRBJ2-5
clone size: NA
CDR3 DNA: TGTGCCAGCAGCTCAGTAGGTGGCAGTCAGGGACAAGAGACCCAGTACTTC
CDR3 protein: CASSSVGGSQGQETQYF

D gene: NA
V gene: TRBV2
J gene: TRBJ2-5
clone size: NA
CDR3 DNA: TGTGCCAGCCTGGTCCGGGGGATCCAAGAGACCCAGTACTTC
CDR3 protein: CASLVRGIQETQYF

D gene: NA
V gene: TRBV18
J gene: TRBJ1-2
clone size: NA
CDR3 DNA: TGTGCCAGCTCACCACCGAGAGGTGGCTACACCTTC
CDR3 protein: CASSPPRGGYTF

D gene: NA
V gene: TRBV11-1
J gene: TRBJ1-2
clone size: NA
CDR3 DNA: TGTGCCAGCAGCCCCGGCGGGGGGCGAGGCTACACCTTC
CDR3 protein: CASSPGGGRGYTF

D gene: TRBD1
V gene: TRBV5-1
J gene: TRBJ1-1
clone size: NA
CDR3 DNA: TGCGCCAGCAGCCCCGGAACCGGGACAGGGACCATGGACACTGAAGCTTTCTTT
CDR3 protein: CASSPGTGTGTMDTEAFF

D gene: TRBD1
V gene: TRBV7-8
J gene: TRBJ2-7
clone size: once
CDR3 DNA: TGTGCCAGCAGCTCCCGGACAGGGGCAGGCTACGAGCAGTACTTC
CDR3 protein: CASSSRTGAGYEQYF

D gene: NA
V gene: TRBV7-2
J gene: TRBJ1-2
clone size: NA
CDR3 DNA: TGTGCCAGCAGCCAGAACGGGGGGCAAGGCTACACCTTC
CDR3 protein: CASSQNGGQGYTF

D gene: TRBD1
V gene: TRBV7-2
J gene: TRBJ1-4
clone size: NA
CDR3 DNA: TGTGCCAGCAGCTTGGGGACAGGGGGAAATGAAAAACTGTTTTTT
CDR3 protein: CASSLGTGGNEKLFF

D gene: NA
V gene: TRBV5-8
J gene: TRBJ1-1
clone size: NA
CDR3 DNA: TGTGCCAGCAGCTCGGGGAGCGGACAAAACACTGAAGCTTTCTTT
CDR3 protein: CASSSGSGQNTEAFF

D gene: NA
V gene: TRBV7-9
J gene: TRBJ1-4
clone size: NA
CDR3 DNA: TGTGCCAGCAGCTTAGGGACTAATGAAAAACTGTTTTTT
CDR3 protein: CASSLGTNEKLFF

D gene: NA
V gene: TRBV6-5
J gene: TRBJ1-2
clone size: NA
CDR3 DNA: TGTGCCAGCACTCAATCAGGATATGGCTACACCTTC
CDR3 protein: CASTQSGYGYTF

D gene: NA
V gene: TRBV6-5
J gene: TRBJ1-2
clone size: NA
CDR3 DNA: TGTGCCAGCAGTCCCTCCGCCAACTATGGCTACACCTTC
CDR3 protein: CASSPSANYGYTF

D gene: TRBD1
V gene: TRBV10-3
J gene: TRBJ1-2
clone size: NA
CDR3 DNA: TGTGCCACCGGAACAGGGGGCTTTAACTATGGCTACACCTTC
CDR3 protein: CATGTGGFNYGYTF

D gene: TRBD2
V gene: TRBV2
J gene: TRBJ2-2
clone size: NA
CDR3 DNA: TGTGCCAGCATCGGAGGGGCTAGCGGGGGGACAAACACCGGGGAGCTGTTTTTT
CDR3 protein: CASIGGASGGTNTGELFF

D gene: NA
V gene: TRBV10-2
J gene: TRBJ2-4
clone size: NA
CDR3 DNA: TGCGCCAGCAGTGAGCAGCTGGGGGGACCAAACATTCAGTACTTC
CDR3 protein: CASSEQLGGPNIQYF

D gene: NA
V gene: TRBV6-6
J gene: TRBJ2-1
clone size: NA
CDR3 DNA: TGTGCCAGCAGTTACTCGACCGGGACGTCCTACAATGAGCAGTTCTTC
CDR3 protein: CASSYSTGTSYNEQFF

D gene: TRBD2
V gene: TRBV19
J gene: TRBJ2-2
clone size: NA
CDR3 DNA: TGTGCCAGTAGTATCCAATCCCTACTAGCGGGGGCATCGAGCACCGGGGAGCTGTTTTTT
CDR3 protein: CASSIQSLLAGASSTGELFF

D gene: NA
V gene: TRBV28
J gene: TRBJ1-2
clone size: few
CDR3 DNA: TGTGCCAGCAGTTTAAGGGGAACCTATGGCTACACCTTC
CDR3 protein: CASSLRGTYGYTF

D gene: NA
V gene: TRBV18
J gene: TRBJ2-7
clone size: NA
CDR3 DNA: TGTGCCAGCTCACCGGGGATATCTTCCTACGAGCAGTACTTC
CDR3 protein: CASSPGISSYEQYF

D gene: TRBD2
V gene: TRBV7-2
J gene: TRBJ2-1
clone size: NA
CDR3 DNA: TGTGCCAGCAGCCCCAGACCCGGGACTAGCTTTAGCTCCTACAATGAGCAGTTCTTC
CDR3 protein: CASSPRPGTSFSSYNEQFF

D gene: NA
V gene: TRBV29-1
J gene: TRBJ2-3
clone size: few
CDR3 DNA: TGCAGCGTTGGGATGGCAGATACGCAGTATTTT
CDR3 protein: CSVGMADTQYF

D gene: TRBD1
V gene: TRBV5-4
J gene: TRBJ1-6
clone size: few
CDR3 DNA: TGTGCCAGCAGCTTAGGACAGGGGAATTCACCCCTCCACTTT
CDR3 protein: CASSLGQGNSPLHF

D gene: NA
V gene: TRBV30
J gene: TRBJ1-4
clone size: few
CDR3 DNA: TGTGCCTGGAGTGTAAATGGGGCAGGACTGTTTTTT
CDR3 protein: CAWSVNGAGLFF

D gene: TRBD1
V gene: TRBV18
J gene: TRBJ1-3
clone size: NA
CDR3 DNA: TGTGCCAGCTCACCAAGGAGGGACAGTTTCGACCTTATATATTTT
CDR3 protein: CASSPRRDSFDLIYF

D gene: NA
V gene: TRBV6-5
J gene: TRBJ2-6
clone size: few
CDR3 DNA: TGTGCCAGCAGTTTCGGCCACCTCTCTGGGGCCAACGTCCTGACTTTC
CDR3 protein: CASSFGHLSGANVLTF